A selection of T cell receptor beta chains follows, all from one sample in a study of spatial heterogeneity in lung cancer. MiXCR, applied by TCRdb to the 5' RACE reads, yields one record per CDR3 protein. The sample contains around 87,000 distinct CDR3 sequences, more than 10% of which appear only once. The sample consisted of PBMCs, taken at surgery. The receptors were sampled from a male donor with early-stage non-small cell lung cancer. Each CDR3 is given with its conserved first and last residue. The D gene is left open where the match is weak. Clone size, where shown, is once, few, many, or a class for clones that have expanded.

d_gene	j_gene	v_gene	abundance	CDR3nt	CDR3aa
NA	TRBJ2-2	TRBV29-1	many	TGCAGCGTTGAAGGTGCCTCTCCCGGGGAGCTGTTTTTT	CSVEGASPGELFF
NA	TRBJ1-5	TRBV10-3	many	TGTGCCATCAGTGAAATGGCCAATCAGCCCCAGCATTTT	CAISEMANQPQHF
NA	TRBJ2-5	TRBV20-1	few	TGCAGTGCTAGAGATGGCAGCGGCCTAGAGACCCAGTACTTC	CSARDGSGLETQYF
NA	TRBJ2-2	TRBV9	NA	TGTGCCAGCAGCGTAGGATCGCCAGGGAGAACCGGGGAGCTGTTTTTT	CASSVGSPGRTGELFF
NA	TRBJ2-1	TRBV6-4	few	TGTGCCAGCAAGGCGGACGTCTCCTACAATGAGCAGTTCTTC	CASKADVSYNEQFF
TRBD2	TRBJ2-3	TRBV10-3	few	TGTGCCATCAGTGAGTCCGGCGGGAGGAGCACAGATACGCAGTATTTT	CAISESGGRSTDTQYF
TRBD2	TRBJ2-1	TRBV7-2	NA	TGTGCCAGCAGCTTAACCCCGGGACTACCAAACAATGAGCAGTTCTTC	CASSLTPGLPNNEQFF
TRBD1	TRBJ2-1	TRBV4-2	NA	TGTGCCAGCAGCCCTTCAGACAGGGGCCCATACAATGAGCAGTTCTTC	CASSPSDRGPYNEQFF
NA	TRBJ1-6	TRBV10-3	NA	TGTACCATCAGTCAGGACCGATTAAATTCACCCCTCCACTTT	CTISQDRLNSPLHF
TRBD2	TRBJ2-2	TRBV7-8	NA	TGTGCCAGCAGCACTCCGCTCCAGCCTACTAGCGGGAGGACCGGGGAGCTGTTTTTT	CASSTPLQPTSGRTGELFF
NA	TRBJ2-1	TRBV7-2	NA	TGTGCCAGCAGCCCCGGAGGTACCGGTGAGCAGTTCTTC	CASSPGGTGEQFF
TRBD2	TRBJ2-6	TRBV6-2/TRBV6-3	few	TGTGCCAGCAGCCGAGGACTAGCGGGAGACACTGGGGCCAACGTCCTGACTTTC	CASSRGLAGDTGANVLTF
TRBD1	TRBJ1-4	TRBV29-1	NA	TGCAGCGTTGGACAGGGGATTGAAAAACTGTTTTTT	CSVGQGIEKLFF
TRBD1	TRBJ2-5	TRBV7-2	NA	TGTGCCAGCAGCTCCCAGGGGGCCCAAGAGACCCAGTACTTC	CASSSQGAQETQYF
NA	TRBJ2-5	TRBV28	many	TGTGCCAGCAGTTCCCTCCAAGGAGTCCAAGAGACCCAGTACTTC	CASSSLQGVQETQYF
TRBD2	TRBJ2-1	TRBV7-2	few	TGTGCCAGCAGCCTGGTCGGGGGGAGCTACAATGAGCAGTTCTTC	CASSLVGGSYNEQFF
NA	TRBJ2-5	TRBV29-1	few	TGCAGCCCCCCTCCCCCCCTTGAGACCCAGTACTTC	CSPPPPLETQYF
TRBD1	TRBJ1-6	TRBV15	few	TGTGCCACCAGCAGAGGACAGGGGGTAAACTCACCCCTCCACTTT	CATSRGQGVNSPLHF
NA	TRBJ2-5	TRBV4-3	few	TGCGCCAGCAGCCAAAACCCAGGATACCAAGAGACCCAGTACTTC	CASSQNPGYQETQYF
NA	TRBJ2-7	TRBV7-2	NA	TGTGCCAGCAGCTTATTCCACGAGCAGTACTTC	CASSLFHEQYF